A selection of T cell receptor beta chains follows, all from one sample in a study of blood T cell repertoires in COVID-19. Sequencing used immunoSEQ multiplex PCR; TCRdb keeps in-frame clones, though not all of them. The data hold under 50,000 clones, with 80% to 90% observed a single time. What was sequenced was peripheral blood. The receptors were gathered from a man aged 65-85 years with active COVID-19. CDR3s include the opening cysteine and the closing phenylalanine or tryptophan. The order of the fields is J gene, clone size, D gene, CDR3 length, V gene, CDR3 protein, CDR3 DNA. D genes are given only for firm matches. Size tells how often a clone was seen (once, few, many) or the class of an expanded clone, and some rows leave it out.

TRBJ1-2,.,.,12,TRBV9,CASSAGVYGYTF,TGTGCCAGCAGCGCCGGGGTTTATGGCTACACCTTC
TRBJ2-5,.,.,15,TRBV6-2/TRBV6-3,CASSYGGQGSGTQYF,TGTGCCAGCAGTTACGGGGGCCAGGGAAGTGGGACCCAGTACTTC
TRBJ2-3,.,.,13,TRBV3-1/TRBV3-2,CASRIPGTDTQYF,TGTGCCAGCAGGATCCCGGGCACAGATACGCAGTATTTT
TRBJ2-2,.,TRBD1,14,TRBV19,CASSQGAGTGELFF,TGTGCCAGTTCACAGGGGGCTGGGACCGGGGAGCTGTTTTTT
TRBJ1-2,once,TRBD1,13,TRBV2,CASSSGTDYGYTF,TGTGCCAGCAGTTCCGGGACAGACTATGGCTACACCTTC
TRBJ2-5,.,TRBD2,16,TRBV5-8,CASSSGTSGSLEAQYF,TGTGCCAGCAGCTCCGGGACTAGCGGGTCCCTAGAGGCCCAGTACTTC
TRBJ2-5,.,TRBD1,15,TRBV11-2,CASSSDPGQGRVQYF,TGTGCCAGCAGCTCAGATCCGGGACAGGGGAGGGTCCAGTACTTC
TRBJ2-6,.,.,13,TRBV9,CASSVREANVLTF,TGTGCCAGCAGCGTGCGCGAGGCCAACGTCCTGACTTTC
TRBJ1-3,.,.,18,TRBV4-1,CASSQDNTLGSSGNTIYF,TGCGCCAGCAGCCAAGATAACACTTTGGGCAGCTCTGGAAACACCATATATTTT
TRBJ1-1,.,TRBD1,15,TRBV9,CASSPPETGSPEAFF,TGTGCCAGCAGCCCCCCAGAGACAGGGAGCCCTGAAGCTTTCTTT
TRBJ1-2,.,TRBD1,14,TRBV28,CASRTGTVNPGYTF,TGTGCCAGCAGAACCGGGACAGTGAATCCGGGCTACACCTTC
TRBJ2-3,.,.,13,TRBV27,CASRWGSTDTQYF,TGTGCCAGCAGGTGGGGCAGCACAGATACGCAGTATTTT
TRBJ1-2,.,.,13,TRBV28,CASSLSQKSGYTF,TGTGCCAGCAGTTTATCACAGAAAAGCGGCTACACCTTC
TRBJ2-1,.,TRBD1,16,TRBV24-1,CATSDTGTGGGYEQFF,TGTGCCACCAGTGATACCGGGACAGGGGGCGGTTATGAGCAGTTCTTC
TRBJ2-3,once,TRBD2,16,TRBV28,CASPPTRLAGSDTQYF,TGTGCCAGCCCCCCCACCCGGCTAGCGGGATCAGATACGCAGTATTTT
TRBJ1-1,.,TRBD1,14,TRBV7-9,CASSSGTGSIEAFF,TGTGCCAGCAGCTCCGGGACAGGGTCGATTGAAGCTTTCTTT
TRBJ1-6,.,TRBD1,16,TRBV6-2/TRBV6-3,CASSWGQSIYNSPLHF,TGTGCCAGCAGTTGGGGACAGTCGATCTATAATTCACCCCTCCACTTT
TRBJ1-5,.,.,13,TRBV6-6,CASSYQGGQPQHF,TGTGCCAGCAGTTACCAGGGAGGCCAGCCCCAGCATTTT
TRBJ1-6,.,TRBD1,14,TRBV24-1,CATTTGGVNSPLHF,TGTGCCACCACCACAGGGGGCGTTAATTCACCCCTCCACTTT
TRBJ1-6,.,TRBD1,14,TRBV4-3,CASSPTGWNSPLHF,TGCGCCAGCAGCCCGACAGGGTGGAACTCACCCCTCCACTTT
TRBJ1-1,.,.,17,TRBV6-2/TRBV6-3,CASSYSASRPLNTEAFF,TGTGCCAGCAGTTACTCGGCCTCGAGGCCCTTGAACACTGAAGCTTTCTTT
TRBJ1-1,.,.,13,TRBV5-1,CASSLGVNTEAFF,TGCGCCAGCAGCTTGGGAGTTAACACTGAAGCTTTCTTT
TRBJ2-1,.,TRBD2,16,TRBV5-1,CASSLEGLASWNEQFF,TGCGCCAGCAGCTTGGAGGGACTAGCTTCCTGGAATGAGCAGTTCTTC
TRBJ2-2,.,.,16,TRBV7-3,CASSLNHGSNTGELFF,TGTGCCAGCAGCTTAAATCATGGGAGTAACACCGGGGAGCTGTTTTTT
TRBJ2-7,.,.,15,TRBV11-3,CASSLLPGEGNEQYF,TGTGCCAGCAGCCTCCTCCCAGGGGAGGGAAACGAGCAGTACTTC
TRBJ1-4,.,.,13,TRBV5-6,CASSSINNEKLFF,TGTGCCAGCAGCTCAATCAATAATGAAAAACTGTTTTTT
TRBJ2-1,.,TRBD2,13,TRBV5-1,CASSRTSGGPKFF,TGCGCCAGCAGCCGCACTAGCGGGGGGCCCAAGTTCTTC
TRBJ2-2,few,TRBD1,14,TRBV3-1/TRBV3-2,CASSQGTGTGELFF,TGTGCCAGCAGCCAGGGGACAGGGACCGGGGAGCTGTTTTTT
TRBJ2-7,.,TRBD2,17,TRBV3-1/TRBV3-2,CASSQGVGTSGSYEQYF,TGTGCCAGCAGCCAAGGAGTTGGGACTAGCGGTTCCTACGAGCAGTACTTC
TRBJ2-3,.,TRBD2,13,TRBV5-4,CASSSGSGDTQYF,TGTGCCAGCAGCTCGGGTAGCGGGGATACGCAGTATTTT
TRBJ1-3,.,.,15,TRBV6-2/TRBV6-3,CASSRGFTSGNTIYF,TGTGCCAGCAGCCGAGGGTTCACCTCTGGAAACACCATATATTTT
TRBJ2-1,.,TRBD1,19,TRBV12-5,CASGSTGTGGQSSYNEQFF,TGTGCTAGTGGCTCAACCGGGACAGGGGGCCAGAGCTCCTACAATGAGCAGTTCTTC
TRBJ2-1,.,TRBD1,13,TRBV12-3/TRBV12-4,CASSQTGGNEQFF,TGTGCCAGCAGCCAGACAGGGGGCAATGAGCAGTTCTTC
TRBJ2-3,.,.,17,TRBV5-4,CASSVWNLAVSTDTQYF,TGTGCCAGCAGCGTTTGGAACTTAGCGGTTAGCACAGATACGCAGTATTTT
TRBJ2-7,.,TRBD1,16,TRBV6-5,CASSYFGQGARYEQYF,TGTGCCAGCAGTTACTTCGGACAGGGGGCTCGCTACGAGCAGTACTTC
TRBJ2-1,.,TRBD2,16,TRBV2,CASSERLAGIYNEQFF,TGTGCCAGCAGTGAAAGGCTAGCGGGGATTTACAATGAGCAGTTCTTC
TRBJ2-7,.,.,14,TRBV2,CATSSAGAPYEQYF,TGTGCCACCAGTTCGGCAGGCGCCCCTTACGAGCAGTACTTC
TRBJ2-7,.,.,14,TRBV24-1,CATNFRRTVYEQYF,TGTGCCACCAATTTTAGGAGGACGGTCTACGAGCAGTACTTC
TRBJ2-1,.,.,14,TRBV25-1,CASSEYRGVNEQFF,TGTGCCAGCAGTGAATACAGGGGTGTCAATGAGCAGTTCTTC
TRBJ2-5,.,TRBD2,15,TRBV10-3,CAIGAGSGGGETQYF,TGTGCCATCGGGGCGGGGAGCGGGGGTGGAGAGACCCAGTACTTC
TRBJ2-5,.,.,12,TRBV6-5,CASYRNQETQYF,TGTGCCAGCTACAGGAACCAAGAGACCCAGTACTTC
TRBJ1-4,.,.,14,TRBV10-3,CAISTTGLGEKLFF,TGTGCCATCAGTACTACAGGGTTGGGGGAAAAACTGTTTTTT
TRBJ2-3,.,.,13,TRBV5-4,CASSLGTTDTQYF,TGTGCCAGCAGCTTGGGAACAACAGATACGCAGTATTTT
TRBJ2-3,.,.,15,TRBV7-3,CASSPPPGVTDTQYF,TGTGCCAGCAGCCCGCCACCAGGGGTAACAGATACGCAGTATTTT
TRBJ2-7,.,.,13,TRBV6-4,CASSASEGGEQYF,TGTGCCAGCAGTGCCTCGGAGGGGGGGGAGCAGTACTTC
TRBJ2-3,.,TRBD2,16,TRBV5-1,CASSPGLAGYTDTQYF,TGCGCCAGCAGCCCCGGACTAGCGGGGTACACAGATACGCAGTATTTT
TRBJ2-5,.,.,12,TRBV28,CASQGGQETQYF,TGTGCCAGCCAGGGGGGCCAGGAGACCCAGTACTTC
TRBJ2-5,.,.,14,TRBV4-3,CASSQDRTEETQYF,TGCGCCAGCAGCCAAGATCGGACAGAAGAGACCCAGTACTTC
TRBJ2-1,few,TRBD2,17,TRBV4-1,CASSQGPAGGHYNEQFF,TGCGCCAGCAGCCAAGGACCAGCGGGGGGCCACTACAATGAGCAGTTCTTC
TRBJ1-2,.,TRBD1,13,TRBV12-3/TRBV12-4,CASSSGTGLLYTF,TGTGCCAGCAGCTCCGGGACAGGGCTACTCTACACCTTC
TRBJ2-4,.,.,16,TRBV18,CASSPTGVGAKNIQYF,TGTGCCAGCTCACCAACGGGTGTAGGAGCCAAAAACATTCAGTACTTC
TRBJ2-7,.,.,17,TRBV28,CASSPRSTRVRRYEQYF,TGTGCCAGCAGCCCAAGAAGTACCAGGGTCCGGCGCTACGAGCAGTACTTC
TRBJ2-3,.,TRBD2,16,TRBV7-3,CASSSGLAGGTDTQYF,TGTGCCAGCAGCTCCGGACTAGCGGGTGGCACAGATACGCAGTATTTT